A selection of T cell receptor beta chains follows, all from one sample in a study of T cell responses to AZD1222 COVID-19 vaccine. Repertoires were generated with immunoSEQ multiplex PCR, while TCRdb's copy carries only in-frame clones and drops some. Among roughly 120,000 clones, approximately 85% were seen once, and the ten largest hold roughly 9.1%. The sequencing used peripheral blood, collected on day 0 of AZD1222 vaccination. The receptors were sampled from an adult in good health. The conserved cysteine and the conserved F or W are not part of the CDR3 here.

J | V | length | CDR3
TRBJ1-2 | TRBV28 | 17 | ASKMGIQGALISKYGYT
TRBJ1-1 | TRBV3-1/TRBV3-2 | 11 | ASSPPGNTEAF
TRBJ2-7 | TRBV7-6 | 13 | ASSPNRDIGGVQY
TRBJ1-1 | TRBV30 | 11 | AWARTVNTEAF
TRBJ2-1 | TRBV12-3/TRBV12-4 | 10 | ASSSAGDEQF
TRBJ2-7 | TRBV7-2 | 13 | ASSSRDTRTYEQY
TRBJ2-5 | TRBV7-2 | 11 | ASSGIGPETQY
TRBJ1-1 | TRBV5-1 | 11 | ASSLQGDTEAF
TRBJ2-3 | TRBV20-1 | 11 | SASPGGTDTQY
TRBJ2-1 | TRBV30 | 9 | AWFGQTEQF
TRBJ2-2 | TRBV6-5 | 9 | ASRKDGELF
TRBJ2-7 | TRBV4-1 | 13 | ASSLSSGGSYEQY
TRBJ2-3 | TRBV24-1 | 11 | ATTGFLGDTQY
TRBJ1-1 | TRBV12-3/TRBV12-4 | 11 | ASSPGGYTEAF
TRBJ2-7 | TRBV27 | 14 | ASSSFFSGRAYEQY
TRBJ1-3 | TRBV28 | 12 | ASWKGTSGNTIY
TRBJ2-7 | TRBV5-1 | 13 | ASSSGGTVPYEQY
TRBJ1-6 | TRBV2 | 9 | ASSDFSPLH
TRBJ1-2 | TRBV7-9 | 12 | ASSVTPPQYGYT
TRBJ1-6 | TRBV7-2 | 17 | ASSLTFPGQGGGEAPLH
TRBJ2-3 | TRBV5-1 | 13 | ASSSQGPSTDTQY
TRBJ2-7 | TRBV2 | 11 | ASSGFRGYEQY
TRBJ2-3 | TRBV9 | 11 | ASSVGTENTQY
TRBJ2-7 | TRBV12-3/TRBV12-4 | 11 | ASSPQGALEQY
TRBJ1-2 | TRBV28 | 14 | ATSPKFGQGNYGYT
TRBJ1-1 | TRBV18 | 12 | ASSPGGRNTEAF
TRBJ2-7 | TRBV19 | 14 | ASSAGTSGSFYEQY
TRBJ2-3 | TRBV5-4 | 13 | ASSRTGGGTDTQY
TRBJ2-5 | TRBV3-1/TRBV3-2 | 16 | ASSQERTSGVLQETQY
TRBJ1-2 | TRBV30 | 8 | AWDRDGYT
TRBJ2-5 | TRBV28 | 14 | ASSFLSSRFQETQY
TRBJ1-6 | TRBV2 | 9 | ASRGNSPLH
TRBJ1-2 | TRBV30 | 11 | AWNPGRHGGYT
TRBJ1-1 | TRBV7-9 | 13 | ASSLGAAMNTEAF
TRBJ2-7 | TRBV3-1/TRBV3-2 | 12 | ASIGRGPLYEQY
TRBJ1-5 | TRBV6-5 | 12 | ASSPGGDGQPQH
TRBJ2-7 | TRBV5-1 | 12 | ASSLVLSSYEQY
TRBJ2-3 | TRBV19 | 12 | ASSIIGGADTQY
TRBJ1-5 | TRBV7-2 | 13 | ATKKSRESFQPQH
TRBJ2-3 | TRBV28 | 17 | ASSNAIPGLASGTDTQY
TRBJ1-1 | TRBV30 | 13 | AWSAPTGGRRGAF
TRBJ1-1 | TRBV4-1 | 15 | ASRDRVLLLRNTEAF
TRBJ2-7 | TRBV30 | 13 | AWSVLLGVTYEQY
TRBJ2-2 | TRBV6-6 | 11 | ASTQGETGELF
TRBJ1-3 | TRBV5-6 | 13 | ASSLPGGTAHTIY
TRBJ2-1 | TRBV6-5 | 13 | ASSPAGGAASEQF
TRBJ2-7 | TRBV2 | 12 | ASTVMADTGEQY
TRBJ1-1 | TRBV7-8 | 14 | ASSLEGPGLLTEAF
TRBJ1-2 | TRBV3-1/TRBV3-2 | 12 | ASSQDRVGYGYT
TRBJ1-1 | TRBV6-5 | 10 | ASNAGPTEAF
TRBJ2-5 | TRBV9 | 11 | ASSVPGGETQY
TRBJ2-6 | TRBV7-3 | 11 | ASSFFGANVLT
TRBJ1-3 | TRBV19 | 13 | ASSIGAQSGNTIY
TRBJ1-5 | TRBV5-1 | 11 | ASSFRSNQPQH
TRBJ2-1 | TRBV9 | 16 | ASSRTSGYSPVRDEQF
TRBJ2-1 | TRBV9 | 11 | ASSVAGWNEQF
TRBJ1-1 | TRBV4-1 | 12 | ASSQGQGRGEAF
TRBJ2-7 | TRBV29-1 | 11 | SVEGTGIYEQY
TRBJ2-3 | TRBV10-3 | 17 | AISESRVAGTASTDTQY
TRBJ1-1 | TRBV6-5 | 13 | ASSYRTGQNTEAF